A selection of T cell receptor beta chains follows, all from one sample in a study of blood T cell repertoires in COVID-19. TCRdb's copy holds only in-frame clones and misses some; the assay was immunoSEQ multiplex PCR. Of around 62,000 clones listed, approximately 93% are singletons. Sequenced input: peripheral blood. The receptors here all came from a man aged 65 to 85 with active COVID-19. Each CDR3 is given with its conserved first and last residue. The D gene is left open where the match is weak. Part of the rows lack a size; the others show once, few, many or a class for expanded clones.

size | J | length | D | V | DNA | CDR3
NA | TRBJ2-3 | 18 | TRBD2 | TRBV7-8 | TGTGCCAGCAGCCTTCCCCTCGGACTAGCGGGGGGCGGGGATACGCAGTATTTT | CASSLPLGLAGGGDTQYF
NA | TRBJ2-7 | 15 | NA | TRBV5-1 | TGCGCCAGCAGCTTGACGCATGAGAGCTCCTACGAGCAGTACTTC | CASSLTHESSYEQYF
NA | TRBJ2-1 | 16 | NA | TRBV19 | TGTGCCAGTACCCTGAGAAGCGGAAGCTCCTACAATGAGCAGTTCTTC | CASTLRSGSSYNEQFF
NA | TRBJ2-1 | 15 | TRBD1 | TRBV19 | TGTGCCAGTAGTCCCCGGGACAGTCGTCCCTATGGCCAGTTCTTC | CASSPRDSRPYGQFF
once | TRBJ2-3 | 17 | TRBD2 | TRBV5-1 | TGCGCCAGCAGCGTCCTCTTTAGCGGGGGGGCCGGAGATACGCAGTATTTT | CASSVLFSGGAGDTQYF
NA | TRBJ2-5 | 13 | NA | TRBV6-2/TRBV6-3 | TGTGCCAGCAGTTACTCGGGAGCAGGGACCCAGTACTTC | CASSYSGAGTQYF
NA | TRBJ2-5 | 13 | TRBD1 | TRBV28 | TGTGCCAGCAGAGGGACAGGGGAAGAGACCCAGTACTTC | CASRGTGEETQYF
NA | TRBJ1-1 | 12 | NA | TRBV2 | TGTGCCAGCAGTGAAATTGGAGCTGAAGCTTTCTTT | CASSEIGAEAFF
once | TRBJ1-3 | 14 | TRBD1 | TRBV5-1 | TGCGCCAGCAGCTTGGGGACAGGGGGAAACACCATATATTTT | CASSLGTGGNTIYF
NA | TRBJ1-1 | 12 | TRBD1 | TRBV10-2 | TGCGCCAGCAGTCGGGAGGGGGCCGAAGCTTTCTTT | CASSREGAEAFF
NA | TRBJ1-1 | 16 | TRBD1 | TRBV18 | TGTGCCAGCTCACTAGGGACAGGGTTAAGTAGGTCTGAAGCTTTCTTT | CASSLGTGLSRSEAFF
NA | TRBJ2-1 | 16 | TRBD2 | TRBV19 | TGTGCCAGTAGTAGGAGTGGAGCGGGGGGTAGCAATGAGCAGTTCTTC | CASSRSGAGGSNEQFF
once | TRBJ2-1 | 14 | NA | TRBV19 | TGTGCCAGTAGTACAACAGGGAAACACAATGAGCAGTTCTTC | CASSTTGKHNEQFF
NA | TRBJ2-7 | 13 | NA | TRBV19 | TGTGCCAGTAGTATGGGACTTACCTACGAGCAGTACTTC | CASSMGLTYEQYF
NA | TRBJ2-5 | 14 | NA | TRBV12-2 | TGTGCAAGTCGCTTACCTAGGTCCGAGGAGACCCAGTACTTC | CASRLPRSEETQYF
NA | TRBJ1-2 | 17 | TRBD1 | TRBV27 | TGTGCCAGCAGTTTCGCCAGGGACAGTTCGGGGGCGGGGGGCTACACCTTC | CASSFARDSSGAGGYTF
NA | TRBJ2-3 | 16 | TRBD1 | TRBV5-1 | TGCGCCAGCAGCTTCGGTTCAGGGGGCGCCGAAGATACGCAGTATTTT | CASSFGSGGAEDTQYF
NA | TRBJ1-5 | 16 | TRBD1 | TRBV2 | TGTGCCAGCAGTGTGCCGGGACAGGGGCTAAATCAGCCCCAGCATTTT | CASSVPGQGLNQPQHF
once | TRBJ2-3 | 17 | TRBD2 | TRBV5-1 | TGCGCCAGCAGCTTGGCTGCAGCGGGGGGCACCACAGATACGCAGTATTTT | CASSLAAAGGTTDTQYF
NA | TRBJ1-1 | 11 | NA | TRBV6-5 | TGTGCCAGCAGTTACCGACAGGCAGCTTTCTTT | CASSYRQAAFF
NA | TRBJ2-6 | 13 | NA | TRBV7-9 | TGTGCCGGTGAGGTAGCTGGGGCCAACGTCCTGACTTTC | CAGEVAGANVLTF
NA | TRBJ1-1 | 14 | NA | TRBV3-1/TRBV3-2 | TGTGCCAGCACCCGAAGCGGGAGGAACACTGAAGCTTTCTTT | CASTRSGRNTEAFF
NA | TRBJ2-1 | 15 | NA | TRBV7-9 | TGTGCCAGCAGCTTAGCGCGGGCGGGAAACAATGAGCAGTTCTTC | CASSLARAGNNEQFF
NA | TRBJ2-1 | 15 | TRBD2 | TRBV9 | TGTGCCAGCAGCCCGGGTAGCGGGGTCTACAATGAGCAGTTCTTC | CASSPGSGVYNEQFF
NA | TRBJ2-6 | 16 | NA | TRBV9 | TGTGCCAGCAGCGTCGGCGCAGGGGTCGGGGCCAACGTCCTGACTTTC | CASSVGAGVGANVLTF
NA | TRBJ1-2 | 13 | NA | TRBV5-6 | TGTGCCAGCAGCCTGGGAGCTAACTATGGCTACACCTTC | CASSLGANYGYTF
NA | TRBJ1-2 | 14 | NA | TRBV5-1 | TGCGCCAGCAGCTTGGCAGGGGACAACTATGGCTACACCTTC | CASSLAGDNYGYTF
NA | TRBJ2-1 | 15 | NA | TRBV6-2/TRBV6-3 | TGTGCCAGCAGTTACCCGGCAGGAAAATACAATGAGCAGTTCTTC | CASSYPAGKYNEQFF
NA | TRBJ2-4 | 12 | NA | TRBV6-5 | TGTGCCAGCAGTTCCGGGAGAGGCATTCAGTACTTC | CASSSGRGIQYF
NA | TRBJ2-3 | 13 | NA | TRBV5-1 | TGCGCCAGCAGCCAACAGGGTACAGATACGCAGTATTTT | CASSQQGTDTQYF
NA | TRBJ2-1 | 15 | TRBD2 | TRBV9 | TGTGCCAGCAGCCTCACGAGCGGGGATTACAATGAGCAGTTCTTC | CASSLTSGDYNEQFF
NA | TRBJ2-2 | 15 | TRBD1 | TRBV18 | TGTGCCAGCTCACCTGGGACAGCGAACACCGGGGAGCTGTTTTTT | CASSPGTANTGELFF
once | TRBJ2-1 | 16 | TRBD2 | TRBV6-2/TRBV6-3 | TGTGCCAGCAGTTCCCCACTCGGGGGGTCCTACAATGAGCAGTTCTTC | CASSSPLGGSYNEQFF
NA | TRBJ2-1 | 13 | NA | TRBV29-1 | TGCAGTTCCCTAGAGGGATCCTACAATGAGCAGTTCTTC | CSSLEGSYNEQFF